The present T cell receptor (beta chain) was sequenced within a study of blood T cells in healthy people across ages. Study-level points and caveats: Naive T cell percentage and TCR beta diversity correlated strongly.

As concerns this clonotype: Its specificity is not known.

V lost 2 bases, J lost 7 bases, and 12 bases lay in between. The V gene's germline CDR1 is DFQATT and CDR2 SNEGSKA (reference sequence). There are 14 residues in the CDR3. Then a second PCR, running roughly 7 to 11 cycles, was carried out with a sample-barcoded 5' primer and a J-beta primer mix. Every single cDNA molecule received a tag from a template-switch adaptor with 12 random nucleotides. MiXCR was run by TCRdb on the 5' RACE reads, yielding one entry per CDR3 protein. In the table there are over 1,500,000 distinct CDR3 sequences, about two fifths of which are singletons. Sequencing was performed on blood. The clonotype was recovered from a human donor in good health. The chain recombines TRBV20-1 with TRBJ1-6, with unresolved D. The CDR3 nucleotides read TGCAGTGCTAGATCGGTTCTTGGAAATTCACCCCTCCACTTT. As protein: CSARSVLGNSPLHF.